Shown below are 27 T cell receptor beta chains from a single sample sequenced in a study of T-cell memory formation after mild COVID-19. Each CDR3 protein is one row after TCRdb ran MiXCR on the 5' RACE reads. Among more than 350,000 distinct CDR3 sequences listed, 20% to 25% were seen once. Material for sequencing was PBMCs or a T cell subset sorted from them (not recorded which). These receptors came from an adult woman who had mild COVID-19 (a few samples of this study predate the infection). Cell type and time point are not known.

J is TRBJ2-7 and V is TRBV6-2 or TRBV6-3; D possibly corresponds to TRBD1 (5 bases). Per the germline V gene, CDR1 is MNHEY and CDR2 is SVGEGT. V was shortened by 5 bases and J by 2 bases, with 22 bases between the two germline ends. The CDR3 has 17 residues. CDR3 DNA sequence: TGTGCCAGCAGTACGGAGTCCGTCTGGGGCGAAACCTACGAGCAGTACTTC. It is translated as CASSTESVWGETYEQYF.

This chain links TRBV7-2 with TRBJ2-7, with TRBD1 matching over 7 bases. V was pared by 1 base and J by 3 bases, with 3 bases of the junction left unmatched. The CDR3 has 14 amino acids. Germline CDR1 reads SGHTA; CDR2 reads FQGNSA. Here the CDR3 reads CASSLGRTGYEQYF. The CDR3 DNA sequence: TGTGCCAGCAGCTTAGGCCGGACAGGCTACGAGCAGTACTTC. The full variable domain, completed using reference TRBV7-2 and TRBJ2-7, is GAGVSQSPSNKVTEKGKDVELRCDPISGHTALYWYRQSLGQGLEFLIYFQGNSAPDKSGLPSDRFSAERTGGSVSTLTIQRTQQEDSAVYLCASSLGRTGYEQYFGPGTRLTVT.

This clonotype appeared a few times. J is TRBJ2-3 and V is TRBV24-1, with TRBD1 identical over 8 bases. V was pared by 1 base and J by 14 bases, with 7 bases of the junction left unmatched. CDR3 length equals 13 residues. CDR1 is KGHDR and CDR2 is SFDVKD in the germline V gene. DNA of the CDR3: TGTGCCACCAGTGATTTTCAGGGGGCAGGTCGGTATTTT. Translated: CATSDFQGAGRYF.

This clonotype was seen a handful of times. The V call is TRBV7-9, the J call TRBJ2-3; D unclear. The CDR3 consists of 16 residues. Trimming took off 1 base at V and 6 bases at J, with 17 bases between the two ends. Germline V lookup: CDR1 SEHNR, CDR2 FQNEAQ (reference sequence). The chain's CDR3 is CASSLVSSSRADTQYF. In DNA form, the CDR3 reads TGTGCCAGCAGCTTAGTGTCCAGCTCCCGGGCCGATACGCAGTATTTT.

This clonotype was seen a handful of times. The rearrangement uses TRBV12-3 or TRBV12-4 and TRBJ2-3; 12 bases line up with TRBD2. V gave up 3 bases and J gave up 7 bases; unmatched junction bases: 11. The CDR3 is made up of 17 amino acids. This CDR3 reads CASSFPGRTSGTHTQYF. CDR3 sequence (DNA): TGTGCCAGCAGTTTCCCGGGTCGGACTAGCGGGACCCATACGCAGTATTTT.

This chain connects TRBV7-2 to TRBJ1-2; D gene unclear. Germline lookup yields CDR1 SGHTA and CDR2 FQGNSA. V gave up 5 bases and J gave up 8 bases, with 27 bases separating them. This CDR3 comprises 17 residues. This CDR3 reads CASSRPSDLLEGRGYTF. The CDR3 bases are TGTGCCAGCAGCAGACCATCGGACCTTCTGGAGGGTAGAGGCTACACCTTC.

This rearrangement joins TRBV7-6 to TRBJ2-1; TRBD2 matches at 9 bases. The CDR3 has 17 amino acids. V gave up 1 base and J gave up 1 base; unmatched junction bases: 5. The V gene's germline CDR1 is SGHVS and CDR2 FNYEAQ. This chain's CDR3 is CASSLVSTSGSYNEQFF. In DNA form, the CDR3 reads TGTGCCAGCAGCTTAGTTTCGACTAGCGGTTCCTACAATGAGCAGTTCTTC.

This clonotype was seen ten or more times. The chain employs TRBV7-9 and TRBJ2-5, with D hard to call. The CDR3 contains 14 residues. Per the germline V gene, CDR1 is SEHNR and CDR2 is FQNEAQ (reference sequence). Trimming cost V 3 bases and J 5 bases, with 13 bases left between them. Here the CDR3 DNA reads TGTGCCAGCAGCTTCGGCGTCCGACGGGAGACCCAGTACTTC. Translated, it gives CASSFGVRRETQYF.

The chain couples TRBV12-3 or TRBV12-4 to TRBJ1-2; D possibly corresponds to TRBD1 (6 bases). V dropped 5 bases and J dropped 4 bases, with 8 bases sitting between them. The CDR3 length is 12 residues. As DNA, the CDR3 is TGTGCCAGCAGTGGGACATCCTATGGCTACACCTTC. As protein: CASSGTSYGYTF.

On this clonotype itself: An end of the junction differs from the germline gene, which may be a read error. The CDR3 DNA follows: TGCAGTGCTCGAGAGGGGGAAGCAGCGGGGGACACCATATATTTT. This encodes CSAREGEAAGDTIYF. V gene TRBV20-1 combines with J gene TRBJ1-3; a weak D match, TRBD1 (6 bases). CDR1 DFQATT and CDR2 SNEGSKA come from the germline V gene (reference sequence). This CDR3 has 15 residues.

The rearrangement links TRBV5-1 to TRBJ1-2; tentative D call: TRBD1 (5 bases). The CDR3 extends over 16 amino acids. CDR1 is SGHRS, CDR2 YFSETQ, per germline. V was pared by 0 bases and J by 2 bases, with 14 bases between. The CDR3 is CASSLASGADNYGYTF. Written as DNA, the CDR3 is TGCGCCAGCAGCTTGGCCAGTGGGGCAGACAACTATGGCTACACCTTC.

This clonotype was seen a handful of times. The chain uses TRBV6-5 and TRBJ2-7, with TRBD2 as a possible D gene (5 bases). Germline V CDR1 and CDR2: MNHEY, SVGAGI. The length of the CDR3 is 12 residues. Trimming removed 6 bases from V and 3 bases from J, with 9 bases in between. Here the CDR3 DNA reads TGTGCCAGCAGCGTCGGAGGCTACGAGCAGTACTTC. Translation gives CASSVGGYEQYF.

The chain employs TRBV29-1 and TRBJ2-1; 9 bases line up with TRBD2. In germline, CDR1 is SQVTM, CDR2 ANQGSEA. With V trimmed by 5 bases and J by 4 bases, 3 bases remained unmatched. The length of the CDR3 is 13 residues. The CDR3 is CSVLREGYNEQFF. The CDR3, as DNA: TGCAGCGTTTTGCGGGAGGGTTACAATGAGCAGTTCTTC.

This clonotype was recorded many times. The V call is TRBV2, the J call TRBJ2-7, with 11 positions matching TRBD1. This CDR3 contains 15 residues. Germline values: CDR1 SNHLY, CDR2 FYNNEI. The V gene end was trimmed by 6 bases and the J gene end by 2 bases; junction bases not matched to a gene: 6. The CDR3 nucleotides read TGTGCCAGCAGCCGACCGGGACAGGGGGCCTACGAGCAGTACTTC. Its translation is CASSRPGQGAYEQYF.

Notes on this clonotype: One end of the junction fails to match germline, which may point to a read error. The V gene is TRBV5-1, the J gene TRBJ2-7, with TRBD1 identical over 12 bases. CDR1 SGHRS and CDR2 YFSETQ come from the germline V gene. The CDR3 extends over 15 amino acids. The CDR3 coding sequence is TGCGCCAGCTGCTTGGGACAGGGGGCCTTGTACGAGCAGTACTTC. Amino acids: CASCLGQGALYEQYF.

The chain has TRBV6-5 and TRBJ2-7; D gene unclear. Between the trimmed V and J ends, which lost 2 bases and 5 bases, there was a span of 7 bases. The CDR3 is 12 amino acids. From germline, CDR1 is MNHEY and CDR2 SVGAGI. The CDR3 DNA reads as TGTGCCAGCAGTTACGATGGACACGAGCAGTACTTC. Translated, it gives CASSYDGHEQYF.

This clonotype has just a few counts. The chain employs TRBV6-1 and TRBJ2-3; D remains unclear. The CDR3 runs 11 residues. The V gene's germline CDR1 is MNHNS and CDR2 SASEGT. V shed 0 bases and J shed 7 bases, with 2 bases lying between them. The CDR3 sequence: CASSEAYTQYF. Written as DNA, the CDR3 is TGTGCCAGCAGTGAAGCGTATACGCAGTATTTT.

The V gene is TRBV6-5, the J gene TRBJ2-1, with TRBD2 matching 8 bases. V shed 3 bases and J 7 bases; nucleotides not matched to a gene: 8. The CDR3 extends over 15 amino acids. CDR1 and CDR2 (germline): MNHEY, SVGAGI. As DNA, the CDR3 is TGTGCCAGCAGTTATGGGTCTAGCGGGCCTAATGAGCAGTTCTTC. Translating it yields CASSYGSSGPNEQFF.

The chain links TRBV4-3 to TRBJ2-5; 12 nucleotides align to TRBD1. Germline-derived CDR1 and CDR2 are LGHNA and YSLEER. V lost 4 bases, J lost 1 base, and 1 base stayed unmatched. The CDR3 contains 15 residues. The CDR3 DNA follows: TGCGCCAGCAGCCCGGGACAGGGGGCCCAAGAGACCCAGTACTTC. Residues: CASSPGQGAQETQYF.

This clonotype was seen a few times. The CDR3, as DNA: TGCGCCAGCAGCTTGGATGGCGGGGACTACAATGAGCAGTTCTTC. Amino acid sequence: CASSLDGGDYNEQFF. V and J are TRBV5-1 and TRBJ2-1; possible D gene TRBD2, 6 bases. CDR3 length: 15 residues. Per germline, CDR1 SGHRS and CDR2 YFSETQ. The V end lost 0 bases, the J end lost 3 bases, and 10 bases lay between the germline ends.

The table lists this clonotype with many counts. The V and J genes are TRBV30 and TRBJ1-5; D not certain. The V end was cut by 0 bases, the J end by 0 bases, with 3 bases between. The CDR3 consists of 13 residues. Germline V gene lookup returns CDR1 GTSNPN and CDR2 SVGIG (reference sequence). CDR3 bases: TGTGCCTGGAGTGTGGGTAGCAATCAGCCCCAGCATTTT. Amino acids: CAWSVGSNQPQHF. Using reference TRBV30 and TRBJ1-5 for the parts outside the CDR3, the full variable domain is SQTIHQWPATLVQPVGSPLSLECTVEGTSNPNLYWYRQAAGRGLQLLFYSVGIGQISSEVPQNLSASRPQDRQFILSSKKLLLSDSGFYLCAWSVGSNQPQHFGDGTRLSIL.

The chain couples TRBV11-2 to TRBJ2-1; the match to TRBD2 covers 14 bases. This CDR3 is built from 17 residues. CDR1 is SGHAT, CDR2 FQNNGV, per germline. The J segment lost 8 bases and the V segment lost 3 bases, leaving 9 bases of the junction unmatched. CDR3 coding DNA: TGTGCCAGCAGCTTCTCCTTGACTAGCGGGAGGGACGATGAGCAGTTCTTC. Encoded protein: CASSFSLTSGRDDEQFF.

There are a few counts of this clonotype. The chain's CDR3 is CASSLSLDTDTQYF. CDR3 coding DNA: TGTGCCAGCAGCTTATCCCTCGACACAGATACGCAGTATTTT. The chain joins TRBV7-9 to TRBJ2-3, with no clear D. The V end lost 2 bases, the J end lost 2 bases, and 8 bases lay between the germline ends. Germline assignment: CDR1 SEHNR and CDR2 FQNEAQ (reference sequence). The CDR3 sequence is 14 residues long.

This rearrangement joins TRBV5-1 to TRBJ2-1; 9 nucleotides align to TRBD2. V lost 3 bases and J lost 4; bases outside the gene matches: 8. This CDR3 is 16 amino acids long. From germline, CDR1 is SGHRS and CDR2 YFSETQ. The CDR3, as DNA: TGCGCCAGCAGCTATTTGTCTAGCGGGGAATACAATGAGCAGTTCTTC. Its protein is CASSYLSSGEYNEQFF.

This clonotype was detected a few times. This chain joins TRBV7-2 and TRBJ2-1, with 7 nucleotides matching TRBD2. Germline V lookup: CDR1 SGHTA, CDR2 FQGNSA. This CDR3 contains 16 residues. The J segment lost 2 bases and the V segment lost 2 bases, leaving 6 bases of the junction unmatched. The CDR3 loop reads CASSLSVGGPYNEQFF. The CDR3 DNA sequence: TGTGCCAGCAGCTTATCGGTGGGAGGGCCCTACAATGAGCAGTTCTTC. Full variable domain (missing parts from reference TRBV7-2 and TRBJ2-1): GAGVSQSPSNKVTEKGKDVELRCDPISGHTALYWYRQSLGQGLEFLIYFQGNSAPDKSGLPSDRFSAERTGGSVSTLTIQRTQQEDSAVYLCASSLSVGGPYNEQFFGPGTRLTVL.

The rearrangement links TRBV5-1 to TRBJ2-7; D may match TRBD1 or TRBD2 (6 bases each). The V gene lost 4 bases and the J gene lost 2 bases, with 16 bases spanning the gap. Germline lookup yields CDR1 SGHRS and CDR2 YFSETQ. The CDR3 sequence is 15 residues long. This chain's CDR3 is CASSRQGTQAYEQYF. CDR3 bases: TGCGCCAGCAGCCGGCAGGGGACTCAAGCCTACGAGCAGTACTTC.

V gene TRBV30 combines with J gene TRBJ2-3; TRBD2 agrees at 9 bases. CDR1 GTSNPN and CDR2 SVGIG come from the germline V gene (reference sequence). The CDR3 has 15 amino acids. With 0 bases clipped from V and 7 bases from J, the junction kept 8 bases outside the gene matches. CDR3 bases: TGTGCCTGGAGTGTTAGTCTAGCGGGGAGTTATACGCAGTATTTT. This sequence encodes CAWSVSLAGSYTQYF.